This T cell receptor beta chain was documented in a study of T cell responses to AZD1222 COVID-19 vaccine. Regarding the study as a whole: Vaccine-associated CD4 TCRs ranged over spike, dominating at 160-218 and 743-854. Epitopes outside B.1.351 and B.1.1.7 mutated regions reportedly drew nearly half of spike TCRs.

Method: immunoSEQ multiplex PCR; TCRdb's copy keeps in-frame clones and lacks some. The data hold fewer than 200,000 clones, with 88% observed a single time. This CDR3 has 14 amino acids. Trimming removed 5 bases from V and 1 base from J, with 8 bases in between. The germline V gene encodes CDR1 SGHTA and CDR2 FQGTGA. A few counts support this clone. What it binds is not known. The clonotype was recovered from an adult who received the AZD1222 COVID-19 vaccine. The rearrangement joins TRBV7-3 to TRBJ2-2, with D maybe TRBD2 (5 bases). Sequenced material: peripheral blood, taken 28 days after the second AZD1222 dose. Here the CDR3 DNA reads TGTGCCAGCAGCGAACTAGGGAACACCGGGGAGCTGTTTTTT. Protein product: CASSELGNTGELFF.